Detailed here is one T cell receptor beta chain. These data come from a study of blood T cell repertoires in COVID-19. Study information: Acute and convalescent COVID-19 samples came from the United States, Italy and Spain. PBMCs, B-cell-depleted T cells, or T cells were the source of the cDNA or gDNA that made up the material.

V lost 3 bases and J 2 bases, leaving 22 bases between the germline ends. Per germline, CDR1 SGDLS and CDR2 YYNGEE. This CDR3 is 18 amino acids long. Per the study methods: Amplification from reference gene primers served as the basis for estimated nucleated cell counts. Sequencing used immunoSEQ multiplex PCR; TCRdb keeps in-frame clones, though not all of them. D and trimming come from the DNA, and the V and J calls and clone size come from that table. This repertoire shows around 33,000 clones, less than 95% found once; its top ten account for 15% to 20%. Sequencing was done on a sample of peripheral blood. The TCR comes from a man at least 80 years old with acute or convalescent COVID-19. The chain carries TRBV9 and TRBJ2-3; D is perhaps TRBD2 (7 bases). CDR3: CASSAPRGGGGFTDTQYF. The CDR3, as DNA: TGTGCCAGCAGCGCCCCCCGTGGGGGCGGGGGATTCACAGATACGCAGTATTTT.